These 25 T cell receptor beta chains share one sample of origin, sequenced in a study of T cells in Graves' hyperthyroidism and ophthalmopathy. Template material for amplifying TCR beta CDR3 regions consisted of RNA transcripts. The study used the HTBI primer set for a first-round RT-PCR of the TCR CDR3. From the multiplex PCR reads, TCRdb called clonotypes with MiXCR, one entry per CDR3 protein. The table records about 840,000 distinct CDR3 sequences, 38% of them present only once. Sequencing used blood. The receptors originated from a man between 18 and 29 years old with Graves' hyperthyroidism.

The chain combines TRBV19 with TRBJ1-5; the match to TRBD1 covers 7 bases. Trimming at V came to 2 bases and at J to 6 bases, leaving 7 bases not matched to a gene. The CDR3 spans 15 residues. From germline, CDR1 is LNHDA and CDR2 SQIVND (reference sequence). The DNA for the CDR3 is TGTGCCAGTAGTATACAGGAACAGGGGAGTCAGCCCCAGCATTTT. Translated: CASSIQEQGSQPQHF.

This clonotype was detected a few times. The rearrangement uses TRBV20-1 and TRBJ1-5; 7 bases map to TRBD1. CDR1 DFQATT and CDR2 SNEGSKA come from the germline V gene (reference sequence). The CDR3 length is 15 residues. Unmatched junction bases numbered 5, after V lost 3 bases and J lost 0 bases. The CDR3 DNA reads TGCAGTGCTAGCGGGACAGCTTATAGCAATCAGCCCCAGCATTTT. It translates to CSASGTAYSNQPQHF.

This clonotype was detected many times. The V call is TRBV7-9, the J call TRBJ2-5; 7 bases agree with TRBD2. The CDR3 length is 15 residues. The germline gives CDR1 SEHNR, CDR2 FQNEAQ (reference sequence). V lost 2 bases to trimming and J lost 2 bases; unmatched junction nucleotides: 5. The CDR3 DNA sequence: TGTGCCAGCAGCTTATCGCTAGCGGATCAAGAGACCCAGTACTTC. It codes for CASSLSLADQETQYF.

In regard to this clonotype: A read error may explain this, as a much larger clone is one base away. This sequence joins TRBV29-1 and TRBJ1-1; weak D call: TRBD1 (5 bases). Germline V gene sequence: CDR1 SQVTM, CDR2 ANQGSEA. V was trimmed by 3 bases and J by 8 bases, leaving 10 bases between them. This CDR3 has 11 amino acids. In DNA form, the CDR3 reads TGCAGCGTTGACACATCAGGGGAAGCTTTCTTT. Its protein product is CSVDTSGEAFF.

The chain couples TRBV12-5 to TRBJ2-2; D uncertain. Germline values: CDR1 LGHNT, CDR2 FRNRAP. The CDR3 totals 12 residues. V lost 2 bases and J lost 4, with 2 bases in between. The CDR3 reads CASGLRTGELFF. DNA of the CDR3: TGTGCTAGTGGTTTGCGCACCGGGGAGCTGTTTTTT.

Of note for this clonotype: A much larger clonotype is one base distant, so this may be a read error. V usage is TRBV2 and J usage is TRBJ1-2, with 7 bases identical to TRBD1. This CDR3 has 15 residues. Germline lookup yields CDR1 SNHLY and CDR2 FYNNEI. J lost 0 bases, V lost 10 bases, and 11 bases had no gene match. CDR3 region: CAISETGTANYGYTF. CDR3 sequence (DNA): TGTGCCATCAGCGAGACAGGGACCGCTAACTATGGCTACACCTTC.

The gene calls are TRBV7-2 and TRBJ2-7; 8 bases are shared with TRBD2. This CDR3 contains 15 residues. CDR1 is SGHTA and CDR2 is FQGNSA in the germline V gene. J lost 7 bases, V lost 3 bases, and 11 bases had no gene match. DNA of the CDR3: TGTGCCAGCAGCTTCATAACTAGCGGTACGGGGGAGCAGTACTTC. Translated: CASSFITSGTGEQYF.

The chain joins TRBV12-3 or TRBV12-4 to TRBJ2-5; TRBD2 is a possible D gene (5 bases). The length of the CDR3 is 15 residues. V lost 3 bases to trimming and J lost 1 base, with 12 bases between them. The CDR3 region is CASSFSPGSQETQYF. The CDR3 DNA follows: TGTGCCAGCAGTTTTTCTCCGGGAAGCCAAGAGACCCAGTACTTC.

This chain joins TRBV6-5 and TRBJ1-5, with D hard to call. Germline CDR1 is MNHEY and CDR2 is SVGAGI. The CDR3 spans 13 residues. Trimming stripped 8 bases from V and 0 bases from J, with 8 bases between. The CDR3 sequence is CASRRYSNQPQHF. The DNA of the CDR3 is TGTGCCAGCCGGAGATATAGCAATCAGCCCCAGCATTTT.

About this clonotype: A read error may produce the germline difference seen at one junction end. This chain's CDR3 is CASSTTAGSGGLETQYF. In DNA form, the CDR3 reads TGCGCCAGCAGCACCACGGCAGGGAGCGGGGGTTTAGAGACCCAGTACTTC. The rearrangement joins TRBV7-9 to TRBJ2-5, with 8 positions matching TRBD2. The germline gives CDR1 SEHNR, CDR2 FQNEAQ (reference sequence). This CDR3 is built from 17 residues.

This clonotype was counted ten times or more. The chain couples TRBV12-3 or TRBV12-4 to TRBJ1-1, with D unresolved. This CDR3 comprises 14 residues. V lost 4 bases to trimming and J lost 0 bases, with 9 bases between them. CDR3 in DNA: TGTGCCAGCAGTTACACGGGGATGAACACTGAAGCTTTCTTT. It encodes CASSYTGMNTEAFF.

This chain uses TRBV7-9 with TRBJ1-5, with 12 bases matching TRBD1. Germline values: CDR1 SEHNR, CDR2 FQNEAQ (reference sequence). J lost 6 bases, V lost 4 bases, and 7 bases had no gene match. The CDR3 spans 16 residues. CDR3 coding DNA: TGTGCCAGCAGCTCCGGGACAGGGGGCGCGGGTCAGCCCCAGCATTTT. It specifies CASSSGTGGAGQPQHF.

In this sample, this clonotype turned up a few times. The genes are TRBV7-9 and TRBJ2-2; 9 nucleotides align to TRBD1. CDR3 size: 12 residues. The germline CDR1 and CDR2 sequences are SEHNR and FQNEAQ (reference sequence). The J segment lost 5 bases and the V segment lost 8 bases, leaving 0 bases of the junction unmatched. CDR3 in amino acids: CASDRGTGELFF. Written as DNA, the CDR3 is TGTGCCAGCGACAGGGGGACCGGGGAGCTGTTTTTT.

In its sample, this clonotype was seen a few times. The gene calls are TRBV11-2 and TRBJ2-7, with D uncertain. V gave up 4 bases and J gave up 2 bases, with 9 bases separating them. The CDR3 is 13 amino acids. Germline CDR1 SGHAT, CDR2 FQNNGV. The CDR3 region has the DNA TGTGCCAGCAGCTCCCAAATCACCTACGAGCAGTACTTC. Amino acid sequence: CASSSQITYEQYF.

A note on this clonotype: This sequence may be a read error, since a much larger clone differs from it by one base. The chain employs TRBV7-9 and TRBJ1-1, with TRBD1 matching over 7 bases. The CDR3 is made up of 12 amino acids. Germline CDR1 and CDR2: SEHNR and FQNEAQ (reference sequence). Here the CDR3 DNA reads TGTGCCAGCAGCGGGACAGCCCTTGAAGCTCTCTTT. Encoded protein: CASSGTALEALF.

The chain combines TRBV7-2 with TRBJ1-4; no clear D. Per germline, CDR1 SGHTA and CDR2 FQGNSA. Between the trimmed V and J ends, which lost 5 bases and 6 bases, there was a span of 13 bases. CDR3 length equals 14 residues. The CDR3 DNA follows: TGTGCCAGCAGCCTCCGGGAGGGTGATGAAAAACTGTTTTTT. Its protein is CASSLREGDEKLFF.

This clonotype occurred once. The genes are TRBV5-8 and TRBJ2-5, with TRBD2 matching 11 bases. V gave up 3 bases and J gave up 9 bases; unmatched junction bases: 10. The CDR3 is made up of 15 amino acids. Germline CDR1 and CDR2: SGHTS and YDEGEE. CDR3 sequence reads: CASSWGLAAAGPQYF. In nucleotides, the CDR3 is TGTGCCAGCAGCTGGGGACTAGCGGCCGCGGGGCCCCAGTACTTC. Full variable domain (missing parts from reference TRBV5-8 and TRBJ2-5): EAGVTQSPTHLIKTRGQQATLRCSPISGHTSVYWYQQALGLGLQFLLWYDEGEERNRGNFPPRFSGRQFPNYSSELNVNALELEDSALYLCASSWGLAAAGPQYFGPGTRLLVL.

The chain carries TRBV2 and TRBJ1-2; D is undetermined. Trimming cost V 5 bases and J 4 bases, with 14 bases left between them. The CDR3 contains 14 residues. Germline V gene lookup returns CDR1 SNHLY and CDR2 FYNNEI. The CDR3 DNA reads as TGTGCCAGCAGTTACGCGCCGGGAGGCTATGGCTACACCTTC. Amino acid sequence: CASSYAPGGYGYTF.

Points on this clonotype: Relative to the germline gene, one junction end is altered; a read error may explain this. The V and J genes are TRBV7-9 and TRBJ2-5; D may be TRBD1 (6 bases). Germline assignment: CDR1 SEHNR and CDR2 FQNEAQ (reference sequence). The CDR3 spans 15 residues. The CDR3 reads CASSQVDSPGKTQYF. The CDR3 region has the DNA TGCGCCAGCAGCCAAGTGGACAGCCCCGGGAAGACCCAGTACTTC.

The V call is TRBV2, the J call TRBJ2-7, with TRBD1 matching 9 bases. The V gene end was trimmed by 6 bases and the J gene end by 4 bases; junction bases not matched to a gene: 7. This CDR3 comprises 14 residues. In germline, CDR1 is SNHLY, CDR2 FYNNEI. CDR3 sequence reads: CASSPTGTGYEQYF. The CDR3 DNA reads as TGTGCCAGCAGCCCTACCGGGACAGGGTACGAGCAGTACTTC.

A single count supports this clonotype. This chain joins TRBV12-3 or TRBV12-4 and TRBJ1-1; 7 bases are a match to TRBD1. The CDR3 is 15 residues long. V shed 5 bases and J 5 bases; nucleotides not matched to a gene: 11. The CDR3 loop reads CASSQMTGSETEAFF. CDR3 sequence (DNA): TGTGCCAGCAGTCAGATGACAGGGTCTGAAACTGAAGCTTTCTTT.

This clonotype was recorded at least ten times. The chain uses TRBV7-6 and TRBJ2-5; 7 nucleotides agree with TRBD1. This CDR3 region has 15 residues. The germline V gene has CDR1 SGHVS and CDR2 FNYEAQ. Trimming removed 5 bases from V and 4 bases from J; junction bases left unmatched: 10. The CDR3 loop reads CASSEQGTGRETQYF. CDR3 DNA: TGTGCCAGCAGCGAACAGGGGACCGGTCGAGAGACCCAGTACTTC.

About this clonotype: It may be a read error: a sequence one base away is much more abundant. The chain recombines TRBV10-3 with TRBJ2-5; TRBD1 matches at 8 bases. Unmatched junction bases numbered 9, after V lost 5 bases and J lost 4 bases. Germline assignment: CDR1 ENHRY and CDR2 SYGVKD. There are 15 residues in the CDR3. In nucleotides, the CDR3 is TGTGCCATCAGTCCCTCGGACAGGGCGGGAGAGACCCAGTACTTC. Translation gives CAISPSDRAGETQYF.

There are a few counts of this clonotype. The chain has TRBV9 and TRBJ2-7, with D possibly TRBD2 on 5 matching bases. Germline V gives CDR1 SGDLS, CDR2 YYNGEE. Trimming removed 4 bases from V and 7 bases from J, with 18 bases in between. The CDR3 loop spans 14 amino acids. CDR3 loop: CASSPRTLLGEQYF. CDR3 bases: TGTGCCAGCAGCCCCAGGACTTTACTGGGGGAGCAGTACTTC. The variable domain in full, with the rest retrieved from reference TRBV9 and TRBJ2-7, is DSGVTQTPKHLITATGQRVTLRCSPRSGDLSVYWYQQSLDQGLQFLIQYYNGEERAKGNILERFSAQQFPDLHSELNLSSLELGDSALYFCASSPRTLLGEQYFGPGTRLTVT.

This clonotype was seen a few times. The chain is built from TRBV10-3 and TRBJ2-7; the D gene could be TRBD1 or TRBD2 (7 bases each). Germline V CDR1 and CDR2: ENHRY, SYGVKD. V dropped 10 bases and J dropped 9 bases, with 19 bases sitting between them. The CDR3 spans 12 residues. CDR3 residues: CASTDRVAGQYF. In DNA form, the CDR3 reads TGTGCCAGCACCGACAGGGTAGCGGGGCAGTACTTC.